This entry concerns a single TCR beta chain. V lost 4 bases and J lost 7, with 12 bases in between. This CDR3 is 14 amino acids long. From germline, CDR1 is SGHDT and CDR2 YYEEEE. TCRdb recomputed calls from the 5' RACE reads with MiXCR, one row per CDR3 protein. The profile shows some 150,000 distinct CDR3 sequences, 14% to 15% of them singletons. These data originate in a study of T-cell memory formation after mild COVID-19. The sequenced sample consisted of PBMCs or a T cell subset sorted from them (not recorded which). The source of this sequence is an adult woman who had mild COVID-19 (a few samples of this study predate the infection). Cell type and time point are not known. This chain connects TRBV5-6 to TRBJ1-6; D gene ambiguous. Here the CDR3 DNA reads TGTGCCAGCAGCACCGTCGAAGGAAATTCACCCCTCCACTTT. Protein product: CASSTVEGNSPLHF.